These T cell receptor beta chains were read from a single sample in a study of breast tumors, draining lymph nodes, adjacent tissues. TCRdb analysed the multiplex PCR reads with MiXCR anew, one entry per CDR3 protein. Among under 150,000 distinct CDR3 sequences listed, approximately 21% were seen once. Specimen: axillary lymph node tissue. These receptor sequences come from a female donor with breast cancer. Some clones in this sample may be carry-over from other donors' samples. The CDR3 runs from the conserved cysteine through the conserved F or W. A D gene is named only where the DNA matches it firmly. Size is stated for part of the rows, as once, few or many counts, or as a class when the clone is expanded.

DNA: TGTGCCAGCAGCTTATCGGGGGGGGATGAGCAGTTCTTC
CDR3: CASSLSGGDEQFF
J: TRBJ2-1
V: TRBV7-9
size: many
D: TRBD2

DNA: TGTGCCAGCAGCCAGGAGGGGAGAGGCTACACCTTC
CDR3: CASSQEGRGYTF
J: TRBJ1-2
V: TRBV3-1
size: many
D: NA

DNA: TGTGCCAGCAGCCTGGGTCCGTGGTCCGGCATAGATACGCAGTATTTT
CDR3: CASSLGPWSGIDTQYF
J: TRBJ2-3
V: TRBV5-6
size: once
D: NA

DNA: TGTGCCAGCAGTTCCCGCGGGAGCGGGATATACGAGCAGTACTTC
CDR3: CASSSRGSGIYEQYF
J: TRBJ2-7
V: TRBV28
size: NA
D: TRBD2

DNA: TGCAGTGCTCCTTCGCGGGAGGCAAACACCGGGGAGCTGTTTTTT
CDR3: CSAPSREANTGELFF
J: TRBJ2-2
V: TRBV20-1
size: many
D: TRBD2

DNA: TGTGCTAGTGGTTTGGAGACAGATACGCAGTATTTT
CDR3: CASGLETDTQYF
J: TRBJ2-3
V: TRBV12-5
size: many
D: NA

DNA: TGTGCCACCAGTGATAGGGACAACTCCTACAATGAGCAGTTCTTC
CDR3: CATSDRDNSYNEQFF
J: TRBJ2-1
V: TRBV24-1
size: many
D: NA

DNA: TGCAGTGCTGAAGCCCCACTAGCGGGAGTTCTCAATGAGCAGTTCTTC
CDR3: CSAEAPLAGVLNEQFF
J: TRBJ2-1
V: TRBV20-1
size: many
D: TRBD2

DNA: TGCAGTGCTAGGGAAGGGTCCCCAGATACGCAGTATTTT
CDR3: CSAREGSPDTQYF
J: TRBJ2-3
V: TRBV20-1
size: many
D: NA

DNA: TGTGCCATCAGTGAGTCGGGGGGCGTCGGCCAAGAGACCCAGTACTTC
CDR3: CAISESGGVGQETQYF
J: TRBJ2-5
V: TRBV10-3
size: many
D: NA

DNA: TGTGCCTGGAGCACCCGATGGGTCGGGAAGCGGGGGACTTACAATGAGCAGTTCTTC
CDR3: CAWSTRWVGKRGTYNEQFF
J: TRBJ2-1
V: TRBV30
size: few
D: TRBD2

DNA: TGTGCCTGGAGTGAAGCCCCCGGGACCCAGTACTTC
CDR3: CAWSEAPGTQYF
J: TRBJ2-5
V: TRBV30
size: few
D: NA

DNA: TGTGCCATCAGTGAGTCCGGACCCGGACAGGGGAAACCCTACGAGCAGTACTTC
CDR3: CAISESGPGQGKPYEQYF
J: TRBJ2-7
V: TRBV10-3
size: many
D: TRBD1

DNA: TGCAGTGCCTCGATTCGGGGGACTAGCGGGGGCAAGGGCACAGATACGCAGTATTTT
CDR3: CSASIRGTSGGKGTDTQYF
J: TRBJ2-3
V: TRBV20-1
size: many
D: TRBD2

DNA: TGCAGTGCTAGAGATCGGACTAGATATAATGAGCAGTTCTTC
CDR3: CSARDRTRYNEQFF
J: TRBJ2-1
V: TRBV20-1
size: many
D: TRBD2

DNA: TGTGCCAGCTCACCCCGGGGGAGCTCCTACAATGAGCAGTCCTTC
CDR3: CASSPRGSSYNEQSF
J: TRBJ2-1
V: TRBV18
size: NA
D: NA

DNA: TGTGCCAGCAGGGAGACAGGGGGCACGTACTTC
CDR3: CASRETGGTYF
J: TRBJ2-5
V: TRBV2
size: many
D: TRBD1

DNA: TGTGCCAGCAGTTTGGGCGGGGGCGCCTACAATGAGCAGTTCTTC
CDR3: CASSLGGGAYNEQFF
J: TRBJ2-1
V: TRBV27
size: few
D: NA

DNA: TGTGCCATCAGTGACTTCGATTTTCAGTTCTTC
CDR3: CAISDFDFQFF
J: TRBJ2-1
V: TRBV10-3
size: many
D: NA

DNA: TGTGCCAGCCCTAAACCAGACAGGATGAGCGAGCAGTACTTC
CDR3: CASPKPDRMSEQYF
J: TRBJ2-7
V: TRBV6-1
size: many
D: NA

DNA: TGCAGTGCTAGAGATCAAACTAGCGGGAGTGATACGCAGTATTTT
CDR3: CSARDQTSGSDTQYF
J: TRBJ2-3
V: TRBV20-1
size: many
D: TRBD2

DNA: TGTGCCTGGAGTGTTAGATCTGGAAACACCATATATTTT
CDR3: CAWSVRSGNTIYF
J: TRBJ1-3
V: TRBV30
size: many
D: NA

DNA: TGCAGCGTTGAAAACCGGGGCAGTGAATTCTATGGCTACACCTTC
CDR3: CSVENRGSEFYGYTF
J: TRBJ1-2
V: TRBV29-1
size: many
D: NA

DNA: TGTGCCAGCAGTGGCGGACAGGAGCAGTACTTC
CDR3: CASSGGQEQYF
J: TRBJ2-7
V: TRBV27
size: many
D: NA

DNA: TGTGCCAGCAGCACCGGGAGGACTACCTACAATGAGCAGTTCTTC
CDR3: CASSTGRTTYNEQFF
J: TRBJ2-1
V: TRBV9
size: many
D: TRBD2

DNA: TGTGCCAGCAGCGGAATAGACTCTAATGAAAAACTGTTTTTT
CDR3: CASSGIDSNEKLFF
J: TRBJ1-4
V: TRBV27
size: NA
D: NA

DNA: TGTGCCAGCAGTGGAATGAGCTCCTATAATTCACCCCTCCACTTT
CDR3: CASSGMSSYNSPLHF
J: TRBJ1-6
V: TRBV6-1
size: many
D: NA

DNA: TGTGCCAGCAGTTTTAGTTGGGCACCGTCAATTCCATACGAGCAGTACTTC
CDR3: CASSFSWAPSIPYEQYF
J: TRBJ2-7
V: TRBV28
size: NA
D: NA

DNA: TGTGCCAGCAGCCTGGGGACAGGGGTCACTAACTATGGCTACACCTTC
CDR3: CASSLGTGVTNYGYTF
J: TRBJ1-2
V: TRBV7-6
size: many
D: TRBD1